This TCR beta chain was retrieved from a study of shared clonotypes between healthy human individuals. Study overall: A donor's plate count was three for CD4 naive and three for CD4 memory; CD8 naive had two and CD8 memory one.

Study conclusions and caveats: Clonotypes which were not shared had lower generation probabilities than clonotypes that all four donors shared. The donor pool, a small one, limited the genetic and exposure-history diversity represented.

From CD4+ cells came CD45RA+ naive and CD45RA-negative memory subsets. In the case of this clone: Its antigen is not identified. Other DNA variants within this sample encode the same CDR3.

Produced via immunoSEQ multiplex PCR; TCRdb's table is partial and in-frame only. The table includes some 1,100,000 clones, approximately 80% detected once. Material for sequencing was memory CD4+ T cells from PBMCs. Specified subset: CD45RA-negative fraction. The sequence derives from a man aged 18-30 years in good health. Some clones in this sample may be carry-over from other donors' samples.

The chain's CDR3 is CASSKRTGGTDTQYF. CDR3 DNA: TGTGCCAGCAGCAAGAGGACAGGGGGCACAGATACGCAGTATTTT. The V call is TRBV28, the J call TRBJ2-3; 9 nucleotides agree with TRBD1. The ends lost 6 bases at V and 1 base at J; junction bases unmatched: 5. The V gene's germline CDR1 is MDHEN and CDR2 SYDVKM. This CDR3 region has 15 residues. Full variable domain (rest looked up from reference TRBV28 and TRBJ2-3): DVKVTQSSRYLVKRTGEKVFLECVQDMDHENMFWYRQDPGLGLRLIYFSYDVKMKEKGDIPEGYSVSREKKERFSLILESASTNQTSMYLCASSKRTGGTDTQYFGPGTRLTVL.